The 27 T cell receptor beta chains below come from one sample, sequenced in a study of cytomegalovirus exposure and HLA in healthy donors listed by TCRdb under 2017. Library preparation was by the immunoSEQ multiplex PCR assay. The multiplex PCR relied on a mix of 60 forward primers for TCR Vbeta segments and 13 reverse primers for TCR Jbeta segments. The table comes from immuneACCESS by way of TCRdb, which keeps in-frame sequences with V and J called. Part of the clones is missing from these tables; in studies checked, under half for an unresolved V gene and the rest for unknown reasons. This sample has 200,000 to 250,000 clones in its table, and approximately 80% of those were observed once. Roughly 0.58% of the sample comes from the top ten. Sequencing used PBMCs. The receptors were sampled from a woman in her forties in good health and CMV-seronegative.

Comments on this clone: The same CDR3 arises from other DNA sequences in this sample as well. The chain has TRBV19 and TRBJ1-5; D unresolved. The CDR3 is 16 residues long. Trimming cost V 1 base and J 7 bases, with 17 bases left between them. Germline V gene lookup returns CDR1 LNHDA and CDR2 SQIVND (reference sequence). The CDR3 nucleotides read TGTGCCAGTAGTATAGGGGCGGGGAGAGGTAGCCAGCCCCAGCATTTT. This gives the protein CASSIGAGRGSQPQHF.

V is TRBV5-1 and J is TRBJ1-6, with D possibly TRBD1 on 5 matching bases. Germline CDR1 and CDR2: SGHRS and YFSETQ. The CDR3 spans 16 residues. V lost 5 bases and J 4 bases, leaving 16 bases between the germline ends. This CDR3 reads CASSSSGGKYNSPLHF. The CDR3 region has the DNA TGCGCCAGCAGTTCCTCCGGGGGTAAATATAATTCACCCCTCCACTTT.

The V and J genes are TRBV28 and TRBJ1-1; D is perhaps TRBD1 (5 bases). The CDR3 loop spans 13 amino acids. V was cut by 3 bases and J by 4 bases, with 9 bases left in between. Germline CDR1 and CDR2: MDHEN and SYDVKM. The CDR3 region is CASSFSDTTEAFF. The CDR3 region has the DNA TGTGCCAGCAGTTTCTCGGACACCACTGAAGCTTTCTTT.

The V call is TRBV11-3, the J call TRBJ2-5, with D possibly being TRBD1 (5 bases). Trimming removed 5 bases from V and 5 bases from J, with 12 bases in between. Germline V lookup: CDR1 SGHNT, CDR2 YENEEA. The CDR3 runs 13 residues. The DNA of the CDR3 is TGTGCCAGCAGCCCAGGGCAGGAGGAGACCCAGTACTTC. It yields the protein CASSPGQEETQYF.

This rearrangement joins TRBV5-5 to TRBJ2-7; 9 bases are a match to TRBD1. The CDR3 runs to 15 residues. Unmatched junction bases numbered 9, after V lost 4 bases and J lost 4 bases. Germline V lookup: CDR1 SGHKS, CDR2 YYEKEE (reference sequence). The CDR3: CASSLNPTGGYEQYF. The CDR3 DNA follows: TGTGCCAGCAGCCTTAACCCGACAGGGGGGTACGAGCAGTACTTC.

For the CDR3, the DNA is TGTGCCAGCAGTTCCAGGGCCTCTGGGGCCAACGTCCTGACTTTC. It translates to CASSSRASGANVLTF. This chain links TRBV27 with TRBJ2-6; D possibly corresponds to TRBD1 (5 bases). CDR1 MNHEY and CDR2 SMNVEV come from the germline V gene (reference sequence). The CDR3 totals 15 residues. V was clipped by 4 bases and J by 0 bases, with 7 bases between them.

The V gene is TRBV7-2, the J gene TRBJ2-7, with D maybe TRBD1 (5 bases). The CDR3 has 11 residues. Germline CDR1 and CDR2: SGHTA and FQGNSA. V was pared by 5 bases and J by 6 bases, with 8 bases between. The CDR3 is CASSPQGEQYF. DNA of the CDR3: TGTGCCAGCAGCCCGCAGGGCGAGCAGTACTTC.

This clone was picked up a small number of times. V is TRBV5-1 and J is TRBJ2-5, with a tentative D call TRBD2 (6 bases). Germline-derived CDR1 and CDR2 are SGHRS and YFSETQ. This CDR3 is 15 amino acids long. Trimming cost V 0 bases and J 2 bases, with 11 bases left between them. In DNA form, the CDR3 reads TGCGCCAGCAGCTTGGGGGACTTAATGCAAGAGACCCAGTACTTC. Amino acids: CASSLGDLMQETQYF.

To note about this clone: Additional DNA sequences in this sample encode the identical CDR3. The rearrangement joins TRBV9 to TRBJ2-7; D might be TRBD2 (5 bases). Germline V gene lookup returns CDR1 SGDLS and CDR2 YYNGEE. V was clipped by 2 bases and J by 3 bases, with 18 bases between them. The CDR3 totals 16 residues. The chain's CDR3 is CASSVDSSAAYYEQYF. DNA of the CDR3: TGTGCCAGCAGCGTTGACTCCTCAGCGGCGTACTACGAGCAGTACTTC.

This clone was found a few times. This rearrangement joins TRBV28 to TRBJ2-1; 10 bases are shared with TRBD2. The V segment lost 4 bases and the J segment 8 bases; nucleotides outside the gene matches: 8. Germline V gives CDR1 MDHEN, CDR2 SYDVKM. CDR3 length: 15 residues. The CDR3 sequence: CASSSLAGGVDEQFF. CDR3 DNA sequence: TGTGCCAGCAGTTCCTTAGCGGGGGGAGTAGATGAGCAGTTCTTC.

This clone was recorded once. V and J are TRBV5-1 and TRBJ2-3; D call uncertain. The CDR3 has 13 amino acids. The germline V and J ends were trimmed by 0 bases and 4 bases, with 6 bases remaining between them. The germline V gene has CDR1 SGHRS and CDR2 YFSETQ. The CDR3 DNA follows: TGCGCCAGCAGCTTGGGCGGCGCAGATACGCAGTATTTT. Amino acid sequence: CASSLGGADTQYF.

This clone was counted a few times. The chain links TRBV6-6 to TRBJ2-3; 8 bases are a match to TRBD2. CDR3 size: 14 residues. V shed 6 bases and J 4 bases; nucleotides not matched to a gene: 6. Germline values: CDR1 MNHNY, CDR2 SVGAGI (reference sequence). The CDR3 bases are TGTGCCAGCAGCCCTCCGGGGGGGCCAGATACGCAGTATTTT. It codes for CASSPPGGPDTQYF.

The V and J genes are TRBV7-9 and TRBJ2-2, with a possible D match to TRBD1 (6 bases). The CDR3 is 17 residues long. Trimming cost V 5 bases and J 6 bases, with 22 bases left between them. In germline, CDR1 is SEHNR, CDR2 FQNEAQ (reference sequence). CDR3 residues: CASSPSITGFQPGELFF. CDR3 bases: TGTGCCAGCAGCCCGTCAATTACAGGGTTTCAACCCGGGGAGCTGTTTTTT.

The chain links TRBV4-2 to TRBJ2-3; the match to TRBD2 covers 15 bases. CDR1 is LGHNA, CDR2 YNFKEQ, per germline. V shed 4 bases and J 0 bases; nucleotides not matched to a gene: 5. The CDR3 is 18 residues long. In DNA, the CDR3 is TGTGCCAGCAGCCTGGGACTAGCGGGGGGAGATAGCACAGATACGCAGTATTTT. Amino acids: CASSLGLAGGDSTDTQYF.

The chain uses TRBV25-1 and TRBJ2-2; maybe TRBD1 (6 bases). From germline, CDR1 is MGHDK and CDR2 SYGVNS. Deletions cut 4 bases from V and 14 bases from J, with 14 bases between. The CDR3 length is 12 residues. The CDR3 protein is CASSVGTGLLFF. The DNA for the CDR3 is TGTGCCAGCAGTGTAGGAACAGGGCTACTGTTTTTT.

The V gene is TRBV5-4, the J gene TRBJ2-2, with D perhaps matching TRBD1 (6 bases). This CDR3 contains 14 residues. CDR1 is SGHNT, CDR2 YYREEE, per germline (reference sequence). V lost 2 bases and J lost 4, with 9 bases in between. The CDR3 sequence: CASSFDRRTGELFF. The CDR3 DNA reads TGTGCCAGCAGCTTCGACAGGCGCACCGGGGAGCTGTTTTTT.

The CDR3 region has the DNA TGTGCCCTCGGTGGGGGGGTGAGAGGTTCACCCCTCCACTTT. It translates to CALGGGVRGSPLHF. The genes are TRBV28 and TRBJ1-6, with TRBD1 as a possible D gene (5 bases). Trimming took 11 bases from V and 9 from J, leaving 20 bases between them. The germline gives CDR1 MDHEN, CDR2 SYDVKM. There are 14 residues in the CDR3. Complete variable domain (other parts from reference TRBV28 and TRBJ1-6): DVKVTQSSRYLVKRTGEKVFLECVQDMDHENMFWYRQDPGLGLRLIYFSYDVKMKEKGDIPEGYSVSREKKERFSLILESASTNQTSMYLCALGGGVRGSPLHFGNGTRLTVT.

V and J are TRBV5-1 and TRBJ1-4; 12 nucleotides line up with TRBD1. Trimming took 4 bases from V and 10 from J; bases not matched to a gene: 5. The germline CDR1 and CDR2 sequences are SGHRS and YFSETQ. The CDR3 sequence is 14 residues long. In DNA form, the CDR3 reads TGCGCCAGCAGCCCGGGACAGGGGGCAGGAAAACTGTTTTTT. Translation: CASSPGQGAGKLFF.

The chain is built from TRBV7-2 and TRBJ1-2; maybe TRBD1 (5 bases). Germline V lookup: CDR1 SGHTA, CDR2 FQGNSA. The CDR3 runs to 14 residues. V lost 5 bases, J lost 2 bases, and 12 bases lay in between. CDR3 in DNA: TGTGCCAGCAGCGGTAAGACAGCAAACTATGGCTACACCTTC. Its translation: CASSGKTANYGYTF.

This clone was picked up a small number of times. The limits of the CDR3 on the DNA are not certain, so only TCRdb's listed CDR3 is given. The rearrangement joins TRBV27 to TRBJ1-6; no DNA check was done on the table's D call, TRBD1. The CDR3 has 15 amino acids, counting both end residues. The germline CDR1 and CDR2 sequences are MNHEY and SMNVEV (reference sequence). CDR3: CASSTSTGGNSPLHF.

This chain uses TRBV19 with TRBJ2-2; D not certain. Trimming took off 3 bases at V and 4 bases at J, with 6 bases between the two ends. The CDR3 runs 13 residues. Germline V gene data show CDR1 as LNHDA and CDR2 as SQIVND (reference sequence). The CDR3 bases are TGTGCCAGTAGTATGTTTAGCACCGGGGAGCTGTTTTTT. Amino acid sequence: CASSMFSTGELFF.

The chain links TRBV9 to TRBJ2-5; D not resolved. Germline assignment: CDR1 SGDLS and CDR2 YYNGEE. CDR3 length: 14 amino acids. With 1 base removed from V and 2 bases from J, the gap between germline ends came to 9 bases. The CDR3 reads CASSVSADQETQYF. The DNA for the CDR3 is TGTGCCAGCAGCGTAAGCGCGGATCAAGAGACCCAGTACTTC. Combining the CDR3 with reference TRBV9 and TRBJ2-5 gives the whole variable domain DSGVTQTPKHLITATGQRVTLRCSPRSGDLSVYWYQQSLDQGLQFLIQYYNGEERAKGNILERFSAQQFPDLHSELNLSSLELGDSALYFCASSVSADQETQYFGPGTRLLVL.

The chain carries TRBV7-9 and TRBJ1-1, with D possibly TRBD1 on 6 matching bases. CDR3 length equals 19 residues. The V gene's germline CDR1 is SEHNR and CDR2 FQNEAQ (reference sequence). Trimming stripped 1 base from V and 1 base from J, with 22 bases between. CDR3: CASSLEWPAGGLGNTEAFF. In nucleotides, the CDR3 is TGTGCCAGCAGCTTAGAGTGGCCTGCGGGGGGCCTGGGGAACACTGAAGCTTTCTTT.

This chain connects TRBV30 to TRBJ2-2, with D possibly being TRBD1 (6 bases). Germline-derived CDR1 and CDR2 are GTSNPN and SVGIG (reference sequence). Trimming stripped 3 bases from V and 3 bases from J, with 14 bases between. There are 15 residues in the CDR3. The CDR3 spells CAWSAGDLDTGELFF. CDR3 in DNA: TGTGCCTGGAGCGCAGGGGACCTGGACACCGGGGAGCTGTTTTTT.

J is TRBJ1-1 and V is TRBV11-2; D is possibly TRBD1 (6 bases). The germline V gene has CDR1 SGHAT and CDR2 FQNNGV. Between the trimmed V and J ends, which lost 5 bases and 7 bases, there was a span of 14 bases. CDR3 length equals 13 residues. CDR3 in DNA: TGTGCCAGCAGCCCCGGACAGTGGCTTGAAGCTTTCTTT. Translated: CASSPGQWLEAFF.

This clone appeared once. The rearrangement links TRBV2 to TRBJ2-1, with TRBD2 matching over 14 bases. The CDR3 is made up of 17 amino acids. With 4 bases clipped from V and 4 bases from J, the junction kept 6 bases outside the gene matches. Germline values: CDR1 SNHLY, CDR2 FYNNEI. DNA for the CDR3: TGTGCCAGCAGTGCAGGGACTAGCGGGGGACCTTACAATGAGCAGTTCTTC. This encodes CASSAGTSGGPYNEQFF. Supplemented by reference TRBV2 and TRBJ2-1, the full variable domain reads EPEVTQTPSHQVTQMGQEVILRCVPISNHLYFYWYRQILGQKVEFLVSFYNNEISEKSEIFDDQFSVERPDGSNFTLKIRSTKLEDSAMYFCASSAGTSGGPYNEQFFGPGTRLTVL.

The genes are TRBV7-9 and TRBJ2-7; D unclear. Trimming left V 4 bases short and J 0 bases short, with 10 bases between. Germline V lookup: CDR1 SEHNR, CDR2 FQNEAQ (reference sequence). This CDR3 contains 14 residues. The CDR3 sequence is CASSSNLVSYEQYF. For the CDR3, the DNA is TGTGCCAGCAGCTCAAACTTGGTCTCCTACGAGCAGTACTTC.